Following are 6 T cell receptor beta chains from one sample sequenced in a study of blood T cells in healthy people across ages (dated by TCRdb to 2013 to 2016). Library preparation employed 5' RACE. Sequenced using an Illumina HiSeq 2500. A second PCR of about 6 to 12 cycles was performed with a sample-barcoded 5' primer and a J-beta primer mix. Using fastp at Q25 and MiXCR, TCRdb reprocessed the public reads and kept productive beta chains. Each entry merges the rows of one CDR3 protein and shows their most common DNA and genes. Within this sample are around 1.7 million distinct CDR3 sequences, with 28% of them counted one time only. The top ten clonotypes cover 6.5% to 8.5% of the sample. The sample consisted of blood. These receptors were taken from a woman under 40 in good health.

The table lists this clonotype with a few counts. This chain links TRBV5-1 with TRBJ1-5, with D perhaps TRBD1 (5 bases). The CDR3 spans 15 residues. CDR1 is SGHRS and CDR2 is YFSETQ in the germline V gene. V was cut by 2 bases and J by 1 base, with 10 bases left in between. CDR3 loop: CASSLTGQSNQPQHF. The CDR3 nucleotides read TGCGCCAGCAGCTTAACGGGGCAAAGCAATCAGCCCCAGCATTTT.

The V and J genes are TRBV4-1 and TRBJ1-1, with 7 bases lining up with TRBD1. The CDR3 has 14 amino acids. Germline V CDR1 and CDR2: MGHRA, YSYEKL. V lost 3 bases, J lost 10 bases, and 11 bases stayed unmatched. DNA of the CDR3: TGCGCCAGCAGCCAGGGACAGAGGTTCGGGGGAGCTTTCTTT. Its protein is CASSQGQRFGGAFF.

This clonotype was detected many times. CDR3: CASSVVGSGGADEQFF. For the CDR3, the DNA is TGTGCCAGCAGCGTAGTGGGCAGCGGGGGGGCAGATGAGCAGTTCTTC. V and J are TRBV9 and TRBJ2-1; 10 bases line up with TRBD2. CDR3 length: 16 amino acids. With 0 bases clipped from V and 8 bases from J, the junction kept 8 bases outside the gene matches. Germline assignment: CDR1 SGDLS and CDR2 YYNGEE.

This clonotype has only a few counts. The V call is TRBV29-1, the J call TRBJ2-5; D is uncertain. This CDR3 spans 11 amino acids. CDR1 and CDR2 from the germline V gene are SQVTM and ANQGSEA. The V and J ends lost 6 bases and 5 bases respectively, with 10 bases between them. In DNA form, the CDR3 reads TGCAGCGTCTCCCTCTGGGAGACCCAGTACTTC. As protein: CSVSLWETQYF.

This clonotype was seen only a few times. As DNA, the CDR3 is TGCAGTGCTAGAGATCTGGATTGGAACACTGAAGCTTTCTTT. It yields the protein CSARDLDWNTEAFF. The chain joins TRBV20-1 to TRBJ1-1; D is unresolved. There are 14 residues in the CDR3. CDR1 and CDR2 (germline): DFQATT, SNEGSKA (reference sequence). Trimming removed 0 bases from V and 1 base from J, with 9 bases in between.

The chain uses TRBV28 and TRBJ2-7; TRBD1 matches at 8 bases. The junction had 9 bases not matched to a gene; V was cut back by 4 bases and J by 4 bases. Looked up from germline, CDR1 is MDHEN and CDR2 is SYDVKM. This CDR3 region has 15 residues. The CDR3 reads CASSSGGPKGYEQYF. As DNA, the CDR3 is TGTGCCAGCAGTTCAGGGGGCCCCAAGGGATACGAGCAGTACTTC.